This is a list of T cell receptor beta chains from one sample in a study of T-cell memory formation after mild COVID-19. TCRdb passed the 5' RACE reads through MiXCR, listing each CDR3 protein once. The table lists 550,000 to 600,000 distinct CDR3 sequences, 15% to 20% of them singletons. The specimen sequenced was PBMCs or a T cell subset sorted from them (not recorded which). The receptors come from an adult woman who had mild COVID-19 (a few samples of this study predate the infection). Cell type and time point are not known. The conserved cysteine and the conserved F or W are not part of the CDR3 here.

CDR3 protein	J gene	V gene
ASSLEWGSYNEQF	TRBJ2-1	TRBV5-1
ASSSTSHISRANNEQF	TRBJ2-1	TRBV12-3/TRBV12-4
ASSQEELSYEQY	TRBJ2-7	TRBV4-1
ASSLRQETDTQY	TRBJ2-3	TRBV7-6
ASSQVGNQETQY	TRBJ2-5	TRBV3-1
ASSLSQGDYGYT	TRBJ1-2	TRBV5-1
ASSPAGRGQDTQY	TRBJ2-3	TRBV7-9
ASSQVYRGSSPLH	TRBJ1-6	TRBV3-1
ASSQERGSSYNEQF	TRBJ2-1	TRBV4-2
ASSQAPAQGDYEQY	TRBJ2-7	TRBV4-3
ASSLGWGTGVDTHNEQF	TRBJ2-1	TRBV7-9
SVQGWGNRDTQY	TRBJ2-3	TRBV29-1
ASSRVRDLRGAF	TRBJ1-1	TRBV4-1
ASSQIPSGGAEETQY	TRBJ2-5	TRBV4-2
ASSPLGLAGGLTDTQY	TRBJ2-3	TRBV9